What follows are 23 T cell receptor beta chains derived from one specimen sequenced in a study of CD8+CD57+ T cells in acquired aplastic anemia (dated by TCRdb to 2017 to 2018). Sequencing took place on an Illumina HiSeq 2000. Profiling of TCR beta VDJ combinations and CDR3 sequences used genomic DNA as the template. TCRdb reprocessing: public reads trimmed at Q25 with fastp, clones called with MiXCR, in-frame beta chains kept. Each record represents a unique CDR3 protein, reported with the most common genes and DNA among its rows. In all, the sample holds 200,000 to 250,000 distinct CDR3 sequences, and approximately 57% of those were seen once. The ten largest clones take up 25% to 30% of the sample. Source material: sorted CD4+, CD8+, or CD8+CD57+ T cells (not recorded which) from PBMCs. The receptors derive from a human donor in good health.

The rearrangement links TRBV29-1 to TRBJ2-3; 7 positions match TRBD2. Germline CDR1 reads SQVTM; CDR2 reads ANQGSEA. The CDR3 extends over 13 amino acids. Trimming took 2 bases from V and 3 from J; bases not matched to a gene: 2. The CDR3 bases are TGCAGCGTTGAAATGCGGGAGACAGATACGCAGTATTTT. Its translation is CSVEMRETDTQYF.

The chain has TRBV24-1 and TRBJ2-3, with D perhaps matching TRBD2 (5 bases). This CDR3 region has 13 residues. Germline CDR1 is KGHDR and CDR2 is SFDVKD. The ends were cut back, 9 bases at V and 7 bases at J, with 16 bases in the middle. Written as DNA, the CDR3 is TGTGCCACCGTTCCGGGGTCCGGAAATACGCAGTATTTT. Translated: CATVPGSGNTQYF.

This clonotype has at least ten counts. This sequence joins TRBV7-9 and TRBJ2-5; 8 bases are shared with TRBD1. The trim removed 5 bases at V and 4 bases at J, leaving 12 bases unmatched. Germline V lookup: CDR1 SEHNR, CDR2 FQNEAQ (reference sequence). The CDR3 is 16 residues long. The chain's CDR3 is CASSPGEGQGLETQYF. The CDR3 nucleotides read TGTGCCAGCAGCCCTGGGGAAGGACAGGGCCTAGAGACCCAGTACTTC. The full variable domain, with the rest looked up from reference TRBV7-9 and TRBJ2-5, is DTGVSQNPRHKITKRGQNVTFRCDPISEHNRLYWYRQTLGQGPEFLTYFQNEAQLEKSRLLSDRFSAERPKGSFSTLEIQRTEQGDSAMYLCASSPGEGQGLETQYFGPGTRLLVL.

This chain connects TRBV7-2 to TRBJ1-2; a possible D gene is TRBD1 (5 bases). Germline CDR1 is SGHTA and CDR2 is FQGNSA. Trimming left V 1 base short and J 8 bases short, with 14 bases between. The CDR3 sequence is 14 residues long. The CDR3 protein is CASSLEGFTRGYTF. CDR3 in DNA: TGTGCCAGCAGCTTAGAGGGGTTCACTCGAGGCTACACCTTC.

The DNA for the CDR3 is TGTGCCAGCAGCACCCGGGACAGGGGATTTCATGGCTACACCTTC. This gives the protein CASSTRDRGFHGYTF. V and J are TRBV5-4 and TRBJ1-2, with 10 bases identical to TRBD1. Germline CDR1 SGHNT, CDR2 YYREEE (reference sequence). The CDR3 sequence is 15 residues long. V was clipped by 4 bases and J by 6 bases; unmatched bases: 9.

V usage is TRBV9 and J usage is TRBJ2-1, with D perhaps matching TRBD1 (6 bases). The CDR3 loop spans 16 amino acids. Germline V gene data show CDR1 as SGDLS and CDR2 as YYNGEE. The V end was cut by 4 bases, the J end by 3 bases, with 17 bases between. CDR3 nucleotides: TGTGCCAGCAGCACTTTTGGACAGTCCCACTACAATGAGCAGTTCTTC. Translation gives CASSTFGQSHYNEQFF.

The chain is built from TRBV6-5 and TRBJ1-1, with D possibly being TRBD1 (6 bases). Germline CDR1 reads MNHEY; CDR2 reads SVGAGI. V gave up 6 bases and J gave up 1 base, with 15 bases separating them. CDR3 size: 15 residues. The CDR3 spells CASRAGTTGNTEAFF. The CDR3 DNA reads as TGTGCCAGCAGAGCTGGGACAACAGGGAACACTGAAGCTTTCTTT.

This clonotype has at least ten counts. This sequence joins TRBV9 and TRBJ2-7; 9 bases are a match to TRBD2. CDR1 is SGDLS, CDR2 YYNGEE, per germline. J lost 2 bases, V lost 3 bases, and 9 bases had no gene match. This CDR3 contains 16 residues. The CDR3 region is CASSEGAGGGAYEQYF. CDR3 DNA sequence: TGTGCCAGCAGCGAGGGAGCGGGAGGAGGTGCCTACGAGCAGTACTTC.

The chain combines TRBV7-3 with TRBJ2-2, with a tentative D call TRBD1 (5 bases). Germline CDR1 is SGHTA and CDR2 is FQGTGA. This CDR3 region has 16 residues. The V end was cut by 1 base, the J end by 3 bases, with 12 bases between. The DNA for the CDR3 is TGTGCCAGCAGCTTAAATCAGGGATTGGACACCGGGGAGCTGTTTTTT. Protein sequence: CASSLNQGLDTGELFF.

V is TRBV5-1 and J is TRBJ2-7, with D maybe TRBD1 (5 bases). Germline-derived CDR1 and CDR2 are SGHRS and YFSETQ. V lost 0 bases and J 7 bases, leaving 14 bases between the germline ends. The CDR3 contains 14 residues. The CDR3 region is CASSLAGRVEEQYF. The CDR3 DNA reads TGCGCCAGCAGCTTGGCGGGCAGGGTAGAAGAGCAGTACTTC.

The J gene is TRBJ2-5, the V gene TRBV15, with 8 bases that match TRBD2. The germline CDR1 and CDR2 sequences are LNHNV and YYDKDF (reference sequence). CDR3 length equals 15 residues. After removal of 3 bases from V and 5 bases from J, the junction contained 8 bases not matched to a gene. CDR3 residues: CATSSRGGRGETQYF. The CDR3 DNA reads as TGTGCCACCAGCAGCCGGGGGGGCCGGGGGGAGACCCAGTACTTC.

The chain uses TRBV4-1 and TRBJ2-2; 8 bases agree with TRBD1. V lost 4 bases and J lost 6; bases outside the gene matches: 10. CDR3 size: 16 residues. Germline CDR1 reads MGHRA; CDR2 reads YSYEKL. CDR3 in amino acids: CASSPYGTGKAGELFF. Written as DNA, the CDR3 is TGCGCCAGCAGCCCTTACGGGACAGGTAAAGCCGGGGAGCTGTTTTTT.

This clonotype came up many times. The gene calls are TRBV20-1 and TRBJ2-7, with D possibly called TRBD1 or TRBD2 (5 bases each). Trimming pared 6 bases from V and 2 bases from J, leaving 14 bases between. This CDR3 has 13 residues. Per germline, CDR1 DFQATT and CDR2 SNEGSKA (reference sequence). The CDR3 nucleotides read TGCAGTGCCCCTCGGGGCGGTCCCTACGAGCAGTACTTC. Residues: CSAPRGGPYEQYF.

The chain employs TRBV6-1 and TRBJ2-7, with 9 positions matching TRBD1. Germline V gene sequence: CDR1 MNHNS, CDR2 SASEGT. V shed 6 bases, J shed 2 bases, and the junction held 8 bases outside the gene matches. The CDR3 loop spans 15 amino acids. The CDR3 sequence is CASSLQGQGTYEQYF. The CDR3 DNA sequence: TGTGCCAGCAGCCTTCAGGGACAGGGAACCTACGAGCAGTACTTC.

The chain employs TRBV6-5 and TRBJ2-1, with D tentatively TRBD2 (6 bases). The length of the CDR3 is 13 residues. Germline loops: CDR1 MNHEY, CDR2 SVGAGI. This CDR3 is CAVADNSYNEQFF. CDR3 nucleotides: TGTGCAGTAGCGGACAACTCCTACAATGAGCAGTTCTTC.

This clonotype was counted at least ten times. The chain carries TRBV24-1 and TRBJ2-1; unclear D gene. The CDR3 extends over 15 amino acids. Trimming removed 5 bases at V and 1 base at J, with 11 bases between. The germline gives CDR1 KGHDR, CDR2 SFDVKD. CDR3 in amino acids: CATSGLEASYNEQFF. CDR3 in DNA: TGTGCCACCAGTGGCCTAGAGGCTTCCTACAATGAGCAGTTCTTC.

The chain joins TRBV10-3 to TRBJ1-1; no reliable D call. Germline lookup yields CDR1 ENHRY and CDR2 SYGVKD. This CDR3 region has 14 residues. V lost 3 bases to trimming and J lost 1 base, with 9 bases between them. The CDR3 DNA reads as TGTGCCATCAGTGACGGGTTCGGGAACACTGAAGCTTTCTTT. It encodes CAISDGFGNTEAFF.

J is TRBJ2-5 and V is TRBV2; no firm D call. The germline gives CDR1 SNHLY, CDR2 FYNNEI. The V gene lost 7 bases and the J gene lost 0 bases, with 15 bases spanning the gap. The CDR3 is 15 amino acids. The CDR3: CASKVLGTYQETQYF. The DNA for the CDR3 is TGTGCCAGCAAGGTACTGGGCACTTACCAAGAGACCCAGTACTTC.

The V and J genes are TRBV24-1 and TRBJ2-3; D is perhaps TRBD2 (6 bases). Germline V CDR1 and CDR2: KGHDR, SFDVKD. The length of the CDR3 is 15 residues. Trimming cost V 4 bases and J 3 bases, with 13 bases left between them. The chain's CDR3 is CATSDPGTLTDTQYF. CDR3 sequence (DNA): TGTGCCACCAGTGACCCTGGGACTCTTACAGATACGCAGTATTTT.

This chain uses TRBV7-2 with TRBJ2-7; maybe TRBD1 (6 bases). V dropped 4 bases and J dropped 4 bases, with 17 bases sitting between them. CDR1 and CDR2 (germline): SGHTA, FQGNSA. This CDR3 region has 15 residues. The CDR3 DNA follows: TGTGCCAGCAGCTCCGCTGGGGCAGGGGCTTACGAGCAGTACTTC. This sequence encodes CASSSAGAGAYEQYF.

This clonotype was observed many times. This chain links TRBV2 with TRBJ1-1; D is unresolved. CDR3 length equals 10 residues. Per the germline V gene, CDR1 is SNHLY and CDR2 is FYNNEI. V shed 10 bases and J shed 4 bases, with 7 bases lying between them. The CDR3: CATLGTEAFF. The CDR3 nucleotides are TGTGCCACCTTGGGCACTGAAGCTTTCTTT. Full variable domain (outside the CDR3, taken from reference TRBV2 and TRBJ1-1): EPEVTQTPSHQVTQMGQEVILRCVPISNHLYFYWYRQILGQKVEFLVSFYNNEISEKSEIFDDQFSVERPDGSNFTLKIRSTKLEDSAMYFCATLGTEAFFGQGTRLTVV.

This clonotype is a singleton in its sample. This sequence joins TRBV12-3 or TRBV12-4 and TRBJ1-2, with 7 bases matching TRBD1. The CDR3 totals 13 residues. V was pared by 5 bases and J by 6 bases, with 6 bases of the junction left unmatched. CDR3 region: CASSRGTVNGYTF. The CDR3 DNA is TGTGCCAGCAGTCGCGGGACAGTGAATGGCTACACCTTC.

The rearrangement joins TRBV5-1 to TRBJ2-5; D possibly corresponds to TRBD1 (5 bases). This CDR3 is built from 14 residues. Looked up from germline, CDR1 is SGHRS and CDR2 is YFSETQ. Trimming shortened V by 0 bases and J by 4 bases, and 10 bases separated the two germline ends. The CDR3 reads CASSLAWGGETQYF. CDR3 nucleotides: TGCGCCAGCAGCTTGGCATGGGGCGGAGAGACCCAGTACTTC.